A few counts support the clone carrying this TCR beta chain. The sample comes from a study of blood T cell repertoires in COVID-19. Looked up from germline, CDR1 is SGHNT and CDR2 is YENEEA. V was pared by 1 base and J by 5 bases, with 14 bases between. This CDR3 has 15 amino acids. Produced via immunoSEQ multiplex PCR; TCRdb's table is partial and in-frame only. The sample holds about 78,000 clones, roughly 90% seen once. The chain recombines TRBV11-3 with TRBJ2-5; D might be TRBD1 (5 bases). This receptor was obtained from an elderly woman with active or convalescent COVID-19. Sequencing was performed on peripheral blood. The CDR3 region is CASSLGARVRETQYF. CDR3 DNA: TGTGCCAGCAGCTTAGGAGCCAGGGTGAGGGAGACCCAGTACTTC.